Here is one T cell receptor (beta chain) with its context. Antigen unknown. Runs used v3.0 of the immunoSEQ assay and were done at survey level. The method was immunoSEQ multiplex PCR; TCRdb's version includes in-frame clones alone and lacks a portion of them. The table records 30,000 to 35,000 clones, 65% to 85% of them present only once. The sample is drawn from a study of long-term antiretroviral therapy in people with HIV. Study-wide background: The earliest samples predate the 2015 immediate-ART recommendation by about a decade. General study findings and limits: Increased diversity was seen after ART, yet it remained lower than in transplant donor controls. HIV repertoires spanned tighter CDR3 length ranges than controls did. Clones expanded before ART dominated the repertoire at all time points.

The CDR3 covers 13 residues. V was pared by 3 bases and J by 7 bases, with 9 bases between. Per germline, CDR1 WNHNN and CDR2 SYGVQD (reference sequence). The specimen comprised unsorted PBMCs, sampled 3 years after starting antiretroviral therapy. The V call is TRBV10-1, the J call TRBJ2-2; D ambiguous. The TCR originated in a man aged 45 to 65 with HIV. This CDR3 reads CASSDSSVGELFF. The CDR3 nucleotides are TGCGCCAGCAGTGACAGTTCGGTCGGGGAGCTGTTTTTT.